This paragraph reports one TCR beta chain. The antigen is unknown. This sample is part of a study of T cell responses to AZD1222 COVID-19 vaccine. General study points: Only after the peak T cell response were repertoires sampled.

Using immunoSEQ multiplex PCR, the repertoire was profiled, and TCRdb retains in-frame clones only, with some absent. The sample records about 60,000 clones, 70% to 80% being singletons. The sample was peripheral blood, taken 28 days after the second AZD1222 dose. The receptor's source is an adult who received the AZD1222 COVID-19 vaccine.

CDR3 sequence (DNA): TGCGCCAGCAGCCAAGTTGGCAGCTCTTTTATCAACACTGAAGCTTTCTTT. This translates into CASSQVGSSFINTEAFF. This chain joins TRBV4-1 and TRBJ1-1; D call uncertain. The CDR3 totals 17 residues. The germline V gene has CDR1 MGHRA and CDR2 YSYEKL. Between the trimmed V and J ends, which lost 1 base and 2 bases, there was a span of 17 bases.